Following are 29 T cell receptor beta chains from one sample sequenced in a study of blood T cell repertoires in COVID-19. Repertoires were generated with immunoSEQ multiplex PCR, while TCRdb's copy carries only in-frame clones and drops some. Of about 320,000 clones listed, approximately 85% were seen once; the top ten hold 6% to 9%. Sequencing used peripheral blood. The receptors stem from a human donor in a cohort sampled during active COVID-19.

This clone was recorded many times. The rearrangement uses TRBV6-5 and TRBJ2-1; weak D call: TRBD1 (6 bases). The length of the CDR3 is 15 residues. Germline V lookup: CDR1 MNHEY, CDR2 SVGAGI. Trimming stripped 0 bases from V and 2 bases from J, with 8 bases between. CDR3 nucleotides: TGTGCCAGCAGTTACTCCGAGGGGGCCTACAATGAGCAGTTCTTC. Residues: CASSYSEGAYNEQFF.

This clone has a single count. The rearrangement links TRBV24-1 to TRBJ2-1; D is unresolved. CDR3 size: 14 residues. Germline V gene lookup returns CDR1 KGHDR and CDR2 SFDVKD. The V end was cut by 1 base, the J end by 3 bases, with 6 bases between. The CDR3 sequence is CATSDFPRYNEQFF. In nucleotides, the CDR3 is TGTGCCACCAGTGATTTCCCCCGCTACAATGAGCAGTTCTTC.

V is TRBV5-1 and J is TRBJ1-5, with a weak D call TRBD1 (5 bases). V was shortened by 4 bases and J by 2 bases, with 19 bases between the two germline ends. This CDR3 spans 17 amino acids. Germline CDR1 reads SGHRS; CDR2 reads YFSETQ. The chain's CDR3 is CASSIGPTGGGNQPQHF. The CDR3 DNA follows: TGCGCCAGCAGCATTGGACCTACCGGGGGTGGCAATCAGCCCCAGCATTTT.

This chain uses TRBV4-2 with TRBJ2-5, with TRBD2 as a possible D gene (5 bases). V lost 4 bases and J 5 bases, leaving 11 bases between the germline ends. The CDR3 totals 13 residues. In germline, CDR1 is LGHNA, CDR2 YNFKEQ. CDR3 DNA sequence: TGTGCCAGCAGCCCTGGGAGTAGGGAGACCCAGTACTTC. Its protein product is CASSPGSRETQYF.

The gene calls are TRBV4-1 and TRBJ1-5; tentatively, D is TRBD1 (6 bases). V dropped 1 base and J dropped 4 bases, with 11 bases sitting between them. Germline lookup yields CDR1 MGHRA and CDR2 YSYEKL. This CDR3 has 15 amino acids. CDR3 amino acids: CASSQGQGPNQPQHF. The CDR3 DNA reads TGCGCCAGCAGCCAAGGGCAGGGGCCAAATCAGCCCCAGCATTTT.

CDR3 sequence: CASYRGNEQYF. The DNA of the CDR3 is TGTGCCAGCTACAGGGGGAACGAGCAGTACTTC. The V and J genes are TRBV27 and TRBJ2-7; 8 nucleotides line up with TRBD1. Germline trimming cut 8 bases from V and 5 bases from J; bases unmatched to any gene: 2. The CDR3 contains 11 residues. CDR1 and CDR2 from the germline V gene are MNHEY and SMNVEV (reference sequence).

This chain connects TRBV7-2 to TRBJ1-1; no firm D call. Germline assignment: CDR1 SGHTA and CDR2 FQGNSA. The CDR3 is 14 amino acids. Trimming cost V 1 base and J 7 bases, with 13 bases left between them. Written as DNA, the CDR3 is TGTGCCAGCAGCTTAGACCCAGGTTCTGTTGAAGCTTTCTTT. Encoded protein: CASSLDPGSVEAFF.

The CDR3, as DNA: TGCGCCAGCAGCCCTCGACTAGCGGGGGCAGAGACCCAGTACTTC. Residues: CASSPRLAGAETQYF. The chain has TRBV5-1 and TRBJ2-5; TRBD2 aligns across 12 bases. The CDR3 extends over 15 amino acids. Germline V lookup: CDR1 SGHRS, CDR2 YFSETQ. Trimming at V came to 4 bases and at J to 4 bases, leaving 5 bases not matched to a gene.

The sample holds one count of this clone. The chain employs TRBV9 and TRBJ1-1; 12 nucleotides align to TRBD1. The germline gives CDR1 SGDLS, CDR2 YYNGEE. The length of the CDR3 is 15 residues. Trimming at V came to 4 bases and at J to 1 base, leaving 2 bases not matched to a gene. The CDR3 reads CASSQGQGANTEAFF. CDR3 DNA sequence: TGTGCCAGCAGCCAGGGACAGGGGGCGAACACTGAAGCTTTCTTT.

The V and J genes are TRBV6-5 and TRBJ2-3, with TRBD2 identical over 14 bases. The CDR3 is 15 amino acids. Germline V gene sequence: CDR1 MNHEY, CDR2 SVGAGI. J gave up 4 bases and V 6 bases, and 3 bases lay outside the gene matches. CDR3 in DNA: TGTGCCAGCAGGACTAGCGGGGGGGCCCCAGATACGCAGTATTTT. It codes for CASRTSGGAPDTQYF.

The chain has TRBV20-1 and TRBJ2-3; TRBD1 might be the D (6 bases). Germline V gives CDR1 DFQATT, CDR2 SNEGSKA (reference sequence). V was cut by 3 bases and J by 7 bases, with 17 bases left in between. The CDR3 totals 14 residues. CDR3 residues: CSASERTGMHTQYF. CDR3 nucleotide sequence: TGCAGTGCTAGTGAGCGTACAGGGATGCATACGCAGTATTTT.

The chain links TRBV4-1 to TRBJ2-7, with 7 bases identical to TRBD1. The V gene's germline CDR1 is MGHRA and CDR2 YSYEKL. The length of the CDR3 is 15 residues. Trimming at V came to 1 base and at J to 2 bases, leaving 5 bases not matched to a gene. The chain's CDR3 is CASSQGQGLAYEQYF. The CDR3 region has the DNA TGCGCCAGCAGCCAAGGACAGGGTTTAGCCTACGAGCAGTACTTC.

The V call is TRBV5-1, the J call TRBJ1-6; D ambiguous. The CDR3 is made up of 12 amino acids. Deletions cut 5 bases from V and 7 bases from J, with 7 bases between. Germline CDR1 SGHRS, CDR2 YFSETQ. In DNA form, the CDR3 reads TGCGCCAGCAGTTACCTAAATTCACCCCTCCACTTT. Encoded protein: CASSYLNSPLHF.

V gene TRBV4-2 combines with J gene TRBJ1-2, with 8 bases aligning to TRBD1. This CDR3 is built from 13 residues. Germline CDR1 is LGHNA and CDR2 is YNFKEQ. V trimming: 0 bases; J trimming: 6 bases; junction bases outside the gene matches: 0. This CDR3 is CASSQDRGHGYTF. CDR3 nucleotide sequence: TGTGCCAGCAGCCAAGACAGGGGGCATGGCTACACCTTC.

CDR3 nucleotides: TGCGCCAGCAGCTTGGAGTACCGTGACATATGGAACACCGGGGAGCTGTTTTTT. Protein: CASSLEYRDIWNTGELFF. This chain uses TRBV5-1 with TRBJ2-2, with no clear D. The germline gives CDR1 SGHRS, CDR2 YFSETQ. CDR3 length: 18 residues. Trimming removed 0 bases at V and 1 base at J, with 16 bases between.

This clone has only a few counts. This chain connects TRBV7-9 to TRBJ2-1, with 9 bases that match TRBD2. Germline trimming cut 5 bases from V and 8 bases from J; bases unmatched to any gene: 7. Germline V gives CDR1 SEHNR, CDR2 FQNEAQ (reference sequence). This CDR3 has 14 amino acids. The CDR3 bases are TGTGCCAGCAGCCATCGGACTAGCGAGCATGAGCAGTTCTTC. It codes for CASSHRTSEHEQFF.

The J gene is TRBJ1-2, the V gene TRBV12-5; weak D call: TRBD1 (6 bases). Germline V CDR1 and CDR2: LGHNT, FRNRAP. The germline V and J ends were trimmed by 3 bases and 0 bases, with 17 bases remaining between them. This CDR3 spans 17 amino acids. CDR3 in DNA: TGTGCTAGTGGTTTAGTCAGGGGCGGATCTGCTAACTATGGCTACACCTTC. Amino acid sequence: CASGLVRGGSANYGYTF.

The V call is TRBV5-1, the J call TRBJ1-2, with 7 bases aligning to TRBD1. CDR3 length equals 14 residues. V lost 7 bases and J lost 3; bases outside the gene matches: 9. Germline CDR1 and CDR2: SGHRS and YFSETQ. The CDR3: CASPNDRAYYGYTF. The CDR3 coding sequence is TGCGCCAGCCCCAATGACAGGGCTTACTATGGCTACACCTTC.

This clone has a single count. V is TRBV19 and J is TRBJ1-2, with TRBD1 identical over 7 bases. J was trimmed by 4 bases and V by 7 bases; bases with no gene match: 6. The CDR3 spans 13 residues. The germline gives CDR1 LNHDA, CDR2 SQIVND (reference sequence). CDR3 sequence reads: CASKKGGVYGYTF. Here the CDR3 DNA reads TGTGCCAGTAAGAAAGGGGGCGTCTATGGCTACACCTTC. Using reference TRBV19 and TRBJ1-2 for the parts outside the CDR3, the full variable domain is DGGITQSPKYLFRKEGQNVTLSCEQNLNHDAMYWYRQDPGQGLRLIYYSQIVNDFQKGDIAEGYSVSREKKESFPLTVTSAQKNPTAFYLCASKKGGVYGYTFGSGTRLTVV.

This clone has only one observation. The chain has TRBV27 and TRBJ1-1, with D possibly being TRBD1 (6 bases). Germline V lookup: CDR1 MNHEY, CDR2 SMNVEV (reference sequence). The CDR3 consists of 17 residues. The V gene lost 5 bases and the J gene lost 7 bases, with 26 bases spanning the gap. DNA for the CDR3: TGTGCCAGCAGTCCAGTCAGGTTCAGGGGCTGGGTCAATGAAGCTTTCTTT. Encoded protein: CASSPVRFRGWVNEAFF.

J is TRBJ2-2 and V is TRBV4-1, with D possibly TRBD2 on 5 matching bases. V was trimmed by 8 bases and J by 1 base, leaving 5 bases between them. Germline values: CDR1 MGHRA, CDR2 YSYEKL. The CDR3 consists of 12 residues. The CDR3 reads CASGGNTGELFF. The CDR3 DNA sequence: TGCGCCAGCGGAGGGAACACCGGGGAGCTGTTTTTT.

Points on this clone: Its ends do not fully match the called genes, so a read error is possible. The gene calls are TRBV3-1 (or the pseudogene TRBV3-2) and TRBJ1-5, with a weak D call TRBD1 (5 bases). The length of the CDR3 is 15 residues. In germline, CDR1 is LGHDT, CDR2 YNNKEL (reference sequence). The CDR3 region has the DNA TGTGCCAGCAGTCAAGGCAGGGTACCCATTCAGCCCCAGCATTTT. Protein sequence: CASSQGRVPIQPQHF.

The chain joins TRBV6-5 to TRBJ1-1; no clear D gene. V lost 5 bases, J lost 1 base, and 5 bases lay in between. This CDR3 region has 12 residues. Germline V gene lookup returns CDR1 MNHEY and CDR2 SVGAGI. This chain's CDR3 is CASSLRNTEAFF. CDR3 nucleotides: TGTGCCAGCAGTCTCAGGAACACTGAAGCTTTCTTT.

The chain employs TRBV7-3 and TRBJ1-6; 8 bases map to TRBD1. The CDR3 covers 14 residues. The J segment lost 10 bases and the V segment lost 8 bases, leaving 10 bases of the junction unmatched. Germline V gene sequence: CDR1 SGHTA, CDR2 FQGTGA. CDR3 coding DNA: TGTGCCAGCTCCGCGGACAGGGTTGGATCACCCCTCCACTTT. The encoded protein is CASSADRVGSPLHF.

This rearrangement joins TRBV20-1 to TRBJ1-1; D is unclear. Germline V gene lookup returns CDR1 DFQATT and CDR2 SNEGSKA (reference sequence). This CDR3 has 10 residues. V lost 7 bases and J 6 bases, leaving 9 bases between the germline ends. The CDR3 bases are TGCAGTGTCCCGGGTTCTGAAGCTTTCTTT. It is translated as CSVPGSEAFF.

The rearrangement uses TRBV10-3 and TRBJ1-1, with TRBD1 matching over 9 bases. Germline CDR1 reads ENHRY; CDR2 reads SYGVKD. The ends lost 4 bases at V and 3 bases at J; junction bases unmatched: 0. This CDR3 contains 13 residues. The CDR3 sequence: CAISGTGDTEAFF. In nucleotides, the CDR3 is TGTGCCATCAGTGGGACAGGGGACACTGAAGCTTTCTTT.

CDR3 DNA sequence: TGTGCCACCAGTGGACGACAGGGGAACACTGAAGCTTTCTTT. It yields the protein CATSGRQGNTEAFF. The V and J genes are TRBV24-1 and TRBJ1-1; 7 nucleotides line up with TRBD1. V dropped 5 bases and J dropped 1; count of bases not matched to a gene: 3. The CDR3 totals 14 residues. CDR1 is KGHDR, CDR2 SFDVKD, per germline.

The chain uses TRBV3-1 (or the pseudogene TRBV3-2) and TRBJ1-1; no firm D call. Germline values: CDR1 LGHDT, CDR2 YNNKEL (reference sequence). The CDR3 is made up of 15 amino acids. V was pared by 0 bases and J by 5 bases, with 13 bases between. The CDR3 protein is CASSQEAGSGTEAFF. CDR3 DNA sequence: TGTGCCAGCAGCCAAGAGGCCGGGTCGGGGACTGAAGCTTTCTTT.

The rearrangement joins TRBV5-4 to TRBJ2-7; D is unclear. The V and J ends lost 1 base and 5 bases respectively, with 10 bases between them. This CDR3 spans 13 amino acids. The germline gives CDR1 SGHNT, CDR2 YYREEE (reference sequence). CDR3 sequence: CASSLRRNDEQYF. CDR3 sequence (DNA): TGTGCCAGCAGCTTGAGGCGGAACGACGAGCAGTACTTC.